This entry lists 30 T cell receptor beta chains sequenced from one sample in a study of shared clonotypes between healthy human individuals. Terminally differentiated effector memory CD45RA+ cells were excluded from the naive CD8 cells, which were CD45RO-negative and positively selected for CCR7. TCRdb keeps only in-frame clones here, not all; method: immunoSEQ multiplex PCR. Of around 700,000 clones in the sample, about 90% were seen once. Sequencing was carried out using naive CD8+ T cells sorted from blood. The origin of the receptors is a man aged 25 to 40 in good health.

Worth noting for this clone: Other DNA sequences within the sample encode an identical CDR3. CDR3 loop: CASSRPGQGYEQYF. DNA of the CDR3: TGCGCCAGCAGCCGGCCAGGACAGGGGTACGAGCAGTACTTC. This chain links TRBV4-1 with TRBJ2-7, with 9 positions matching TRBD1. Trimming cost V 4 bases and J 4 bases; bases outside gene matches: 5. The CDR3 contains 14 residues. The germline V gene encodes CDR1 MGHRA and CDR2 YSYEKL.

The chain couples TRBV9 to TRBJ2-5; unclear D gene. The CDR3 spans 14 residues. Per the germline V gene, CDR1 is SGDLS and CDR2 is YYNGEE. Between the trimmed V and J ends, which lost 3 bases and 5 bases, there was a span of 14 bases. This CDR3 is CASSGPRNWETQYF. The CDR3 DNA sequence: TGTGCCAGCAGCGGGCCCCGGAATTGGGAGACCCAGTACTTC. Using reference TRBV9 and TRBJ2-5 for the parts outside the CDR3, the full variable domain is DSGVTQTPKHLITATGQRVTLRCSPRSGDLSVYWYQQSLDQGLQFLIQYYNGEERAKGNILERFSAQQFPDLHSELNLSSLELGDSALYFCASSGPRNWETQYFGPGTRLLVL.

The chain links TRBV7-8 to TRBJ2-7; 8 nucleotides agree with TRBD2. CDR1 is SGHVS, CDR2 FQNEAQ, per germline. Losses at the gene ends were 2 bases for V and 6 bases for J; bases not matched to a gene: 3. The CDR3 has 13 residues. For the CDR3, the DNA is TGTGCCAGCAGCTTACCACTAGCGGCCGAGCAGTACTTC. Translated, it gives CASSLPLAAEQYF.

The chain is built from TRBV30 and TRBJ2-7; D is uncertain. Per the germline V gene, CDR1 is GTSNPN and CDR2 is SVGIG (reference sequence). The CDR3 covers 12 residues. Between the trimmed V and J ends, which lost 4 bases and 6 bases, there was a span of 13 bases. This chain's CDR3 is CAWKGPAAEQYF. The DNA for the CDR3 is TGTGCCTGGAAGGGCCCGGCTGCCGAGCAGTACTTC.

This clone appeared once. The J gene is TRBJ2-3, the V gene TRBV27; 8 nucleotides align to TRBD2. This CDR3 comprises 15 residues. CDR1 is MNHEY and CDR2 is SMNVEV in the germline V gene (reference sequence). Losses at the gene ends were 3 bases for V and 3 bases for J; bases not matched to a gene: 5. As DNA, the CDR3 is TGTGCCAGCAGTTTCATTAGCGGGATGACAGATACGCAGTATTTT. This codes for CASSFISGMTDTQYF.

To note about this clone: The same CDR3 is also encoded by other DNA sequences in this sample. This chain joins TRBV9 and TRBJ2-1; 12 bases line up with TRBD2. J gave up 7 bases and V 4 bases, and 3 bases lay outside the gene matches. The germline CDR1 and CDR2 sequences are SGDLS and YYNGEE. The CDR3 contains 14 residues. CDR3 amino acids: CASSLAGGGNEQFF. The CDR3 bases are TGTGCCAGCAGCCTAGCGGGAGGGGGGAATGAGCAGTTCTTC.

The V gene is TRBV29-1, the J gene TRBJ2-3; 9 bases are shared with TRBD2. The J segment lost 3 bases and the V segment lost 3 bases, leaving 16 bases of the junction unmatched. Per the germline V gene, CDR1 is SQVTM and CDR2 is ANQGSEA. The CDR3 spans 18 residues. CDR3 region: CSVDLTPSGRLGTDTQYF. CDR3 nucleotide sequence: TGCAGCGTTGACTTAACGCCCAGCGGGAGGCTCGGGACAGATACGCAGTATTTT.

As DNA, the CDR3 is TGCAGCGTCCCCGGGACACCAGGGGGAGAGACCCAGTACTTC. This gives the protein CSVPGTPGGETQYF. The chain recombines TRBV29-1 with TRBJ2-5; 7 nucleotides align to TRBD1. Germline lookup yields CDR1 SQVTM and CDR2 ANQGSEA. The CDR3 consists of 14 residues. Unmatched junction bases numbered 11, after V lost 6 bases and J lost 4 bases.

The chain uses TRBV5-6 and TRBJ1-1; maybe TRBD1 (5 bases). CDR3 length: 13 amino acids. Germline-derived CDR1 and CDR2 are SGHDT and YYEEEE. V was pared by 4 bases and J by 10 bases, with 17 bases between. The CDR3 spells CASSIQPGTGAFF. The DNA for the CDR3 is TGTGCCAGCAGCATACAGCCGGGGACGGGAGCTTTCTTT. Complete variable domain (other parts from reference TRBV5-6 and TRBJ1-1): DAGVTQSPTHLIKTRGQQVTLRCSPKSGHDTVSWYQQALGQGPQFIFQYYEEEERQRGNFPDRFSGHQFPNYSSELNVNALLLGDSALYLCASSIQPGTGAFFGQGTRLTVV.

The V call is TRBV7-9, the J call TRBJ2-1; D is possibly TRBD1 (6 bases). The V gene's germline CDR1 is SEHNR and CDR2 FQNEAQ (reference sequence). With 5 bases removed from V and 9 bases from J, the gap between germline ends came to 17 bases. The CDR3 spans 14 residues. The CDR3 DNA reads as TGTGCCAGCAGCCCCCGACAGGTGCTGATTGAGCAGTTCTTC. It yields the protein CASSPRQVLIEQFF.

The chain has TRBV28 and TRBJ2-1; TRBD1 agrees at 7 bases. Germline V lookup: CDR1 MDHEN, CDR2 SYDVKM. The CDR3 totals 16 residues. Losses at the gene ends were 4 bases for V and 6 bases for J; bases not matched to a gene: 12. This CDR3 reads CASSWADREHSNEQFF. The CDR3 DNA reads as TGTGCCAGCAGTTGGGCTGACAGGGAACACTCCAATGAGCAGTTCTTC.

DNA of the CDR3: TGTGCCAGCAGCTTGTTTGGCGGAGACTATGGCTACACCTTC. Residues: CASSLFGGDYGYTF. V gene TRBV5-8 combines with J gene TRBJ1-2; D remains unclear. With 1 base removed from V and 3 bases from J, the gap between germline ends came to 10 bases. Germline lookup yields CDR1 SGHTS and CDR2 YDEGEE. The CDR3 has 14 amino acids.

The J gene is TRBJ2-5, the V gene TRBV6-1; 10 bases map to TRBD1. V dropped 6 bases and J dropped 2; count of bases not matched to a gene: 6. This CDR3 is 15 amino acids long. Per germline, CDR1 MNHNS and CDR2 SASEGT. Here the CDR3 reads CASRYQDRGQETQYF. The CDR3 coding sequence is TGTGCCAGCAGGTACCAGGACAGGGGGCAAGAGACCCAGTACTTC.

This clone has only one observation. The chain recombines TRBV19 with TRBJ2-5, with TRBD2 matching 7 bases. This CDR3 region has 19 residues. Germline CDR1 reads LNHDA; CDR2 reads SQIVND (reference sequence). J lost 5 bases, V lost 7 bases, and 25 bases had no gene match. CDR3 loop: CASNDRPLAVRRGSETQYF. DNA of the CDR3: TGTGCCAGTAACGATCGACCTCTAGCGGTACGCAGAGGGAGTGAGACCCAGTACTTC.

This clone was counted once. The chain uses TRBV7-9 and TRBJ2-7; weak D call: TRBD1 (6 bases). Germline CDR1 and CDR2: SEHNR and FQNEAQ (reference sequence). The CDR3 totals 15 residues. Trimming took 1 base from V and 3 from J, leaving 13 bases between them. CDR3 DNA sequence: TGTGCCAGCAGCTTAGTCAGGGGAGCCCTCTACGAGCAGTACTTC. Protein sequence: CASSLVRGALYEQYF.

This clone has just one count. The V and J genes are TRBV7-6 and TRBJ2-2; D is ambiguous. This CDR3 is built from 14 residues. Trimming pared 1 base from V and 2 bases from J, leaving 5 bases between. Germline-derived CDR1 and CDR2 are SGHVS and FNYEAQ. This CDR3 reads CASSLELNTGELFF. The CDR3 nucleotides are TGTGCCAGCAGCTTAGAACTTAACACCGGGGAGCTGTTTTTT.

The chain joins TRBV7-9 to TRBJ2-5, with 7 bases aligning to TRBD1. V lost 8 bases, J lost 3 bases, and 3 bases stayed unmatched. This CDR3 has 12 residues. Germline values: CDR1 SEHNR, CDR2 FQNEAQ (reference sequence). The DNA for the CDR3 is TGTGCCAGCGGGACAGCTAAAGAGACCCAGTACTTC. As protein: CASGTAKETQYF.

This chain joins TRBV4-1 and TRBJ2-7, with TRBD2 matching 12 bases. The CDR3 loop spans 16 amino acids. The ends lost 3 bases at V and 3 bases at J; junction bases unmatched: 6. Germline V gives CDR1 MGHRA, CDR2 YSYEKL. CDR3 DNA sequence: TGCGCCAGCAGCCAGCTCCTAGCGGGAGGGAGCTACGAGCAGTACTTC. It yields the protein CASSQLLAGGSYEQYF.

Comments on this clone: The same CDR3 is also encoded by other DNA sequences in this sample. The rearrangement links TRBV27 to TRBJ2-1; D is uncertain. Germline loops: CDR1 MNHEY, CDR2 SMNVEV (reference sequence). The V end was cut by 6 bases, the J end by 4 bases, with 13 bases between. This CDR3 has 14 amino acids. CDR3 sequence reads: CASRTSGAYNEQFF. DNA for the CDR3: TGTGCCAGCAGAACGTCTGGAGCGTACAATGAGCAGTTCTTC.

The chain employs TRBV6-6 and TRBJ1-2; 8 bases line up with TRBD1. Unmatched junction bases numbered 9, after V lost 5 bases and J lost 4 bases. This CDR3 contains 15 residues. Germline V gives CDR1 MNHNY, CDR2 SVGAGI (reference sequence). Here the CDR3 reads CASSGLQGALYGYTF. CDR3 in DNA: TGTGCCAGCAGTGGCCTGCAGGGGGCGCTCTATGGCTACACCTTC.

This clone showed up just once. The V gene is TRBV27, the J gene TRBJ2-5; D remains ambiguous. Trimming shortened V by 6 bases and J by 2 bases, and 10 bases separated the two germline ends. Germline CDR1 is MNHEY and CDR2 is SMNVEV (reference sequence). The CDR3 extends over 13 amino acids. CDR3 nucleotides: TGTGCCAGCAGGCCCCTCAGGCAAGAGACCCAGTACTTC. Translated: CASRPLRQETQYF.

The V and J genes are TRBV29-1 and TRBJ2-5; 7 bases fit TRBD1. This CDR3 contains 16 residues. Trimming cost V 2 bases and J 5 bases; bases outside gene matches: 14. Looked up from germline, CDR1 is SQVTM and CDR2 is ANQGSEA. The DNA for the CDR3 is TGCAGCGTTGAACCGTTCGGGACAGAGGTGCGGGAGACCCAGTACTTC. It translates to CSVEPFGTEVRETQYF.

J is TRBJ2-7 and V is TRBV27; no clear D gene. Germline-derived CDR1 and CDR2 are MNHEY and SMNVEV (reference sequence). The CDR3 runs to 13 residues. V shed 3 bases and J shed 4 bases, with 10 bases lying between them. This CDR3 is CASSFSVGYEQYF. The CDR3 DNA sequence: TGTGCCAGCAGTTTTTCAGTAGGGTACGAGCAGTACTTC.

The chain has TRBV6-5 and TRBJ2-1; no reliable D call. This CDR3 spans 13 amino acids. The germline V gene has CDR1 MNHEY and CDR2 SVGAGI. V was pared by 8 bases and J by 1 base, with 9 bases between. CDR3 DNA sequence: TGTGCCAGCGGCCCCGGATCCTACAATGAGCAGTTCTTC. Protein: CASGPGSYNEQFF.

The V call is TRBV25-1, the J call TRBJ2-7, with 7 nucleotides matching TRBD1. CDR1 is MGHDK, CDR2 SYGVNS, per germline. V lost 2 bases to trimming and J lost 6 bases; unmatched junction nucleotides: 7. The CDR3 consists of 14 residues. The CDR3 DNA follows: TGTGCCAGCAGTGAAGGTGCAGGGGGTGGCGAGCAGTACTTC. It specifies CASSEGAGGGEQYF.

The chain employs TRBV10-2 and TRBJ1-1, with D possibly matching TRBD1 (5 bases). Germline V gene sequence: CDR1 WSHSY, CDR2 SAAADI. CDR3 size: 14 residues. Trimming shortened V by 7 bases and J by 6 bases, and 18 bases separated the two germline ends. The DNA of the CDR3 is TGCGCCAGCAAGGCGGCTCAGGGTTGGCCTGAAGCTTTCTTT. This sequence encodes CASKAAQGWPEAFF.

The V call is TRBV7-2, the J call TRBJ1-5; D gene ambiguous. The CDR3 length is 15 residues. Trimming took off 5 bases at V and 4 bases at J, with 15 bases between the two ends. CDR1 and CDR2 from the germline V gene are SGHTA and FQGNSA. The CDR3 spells CASSGGIYGNQPQHF. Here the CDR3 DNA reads TGTGCCAGCAGCGGAGGGATCTACGGAAATCAGCCCCAGCATTTT.

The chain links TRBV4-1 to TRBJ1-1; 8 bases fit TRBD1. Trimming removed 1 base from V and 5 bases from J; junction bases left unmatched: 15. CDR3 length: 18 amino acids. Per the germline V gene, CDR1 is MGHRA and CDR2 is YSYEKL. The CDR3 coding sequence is TGCGCCAGCAGCCAAGTAACAGGGGGTTTTTCTATGAGGACTGAAGCTTTCTTT. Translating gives CASSQVTGGFSMRTEAFF.

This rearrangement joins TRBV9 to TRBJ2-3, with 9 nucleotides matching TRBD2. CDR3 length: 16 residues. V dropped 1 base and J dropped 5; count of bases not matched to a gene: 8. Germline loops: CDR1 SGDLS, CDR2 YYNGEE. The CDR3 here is CASSVSREGELDTQYF. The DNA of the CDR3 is TGTGCCAGCAGCGTATCGCGGGAGGGGGAGTTAGATACGCAGTATTTT. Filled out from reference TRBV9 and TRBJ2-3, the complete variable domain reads DSGVTQTPKHLITATGQRVTLRCSPRSGDLSVYWYQQSLDQGLQFLIQYYNGEERAKGNILERFSAQQFPDLHSELNLSSLELGDSALYFCASSVSREGELDTQYFGPGTRLTVL.

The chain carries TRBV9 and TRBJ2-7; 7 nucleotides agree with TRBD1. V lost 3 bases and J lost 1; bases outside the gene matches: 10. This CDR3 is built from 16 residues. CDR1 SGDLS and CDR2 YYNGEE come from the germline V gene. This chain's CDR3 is CASSGRQGEVSYEQYF. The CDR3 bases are TGTGCCAGCAGCGGCAGACAGGGTGAAGTTTCCTACGAGCAGTACTTC.